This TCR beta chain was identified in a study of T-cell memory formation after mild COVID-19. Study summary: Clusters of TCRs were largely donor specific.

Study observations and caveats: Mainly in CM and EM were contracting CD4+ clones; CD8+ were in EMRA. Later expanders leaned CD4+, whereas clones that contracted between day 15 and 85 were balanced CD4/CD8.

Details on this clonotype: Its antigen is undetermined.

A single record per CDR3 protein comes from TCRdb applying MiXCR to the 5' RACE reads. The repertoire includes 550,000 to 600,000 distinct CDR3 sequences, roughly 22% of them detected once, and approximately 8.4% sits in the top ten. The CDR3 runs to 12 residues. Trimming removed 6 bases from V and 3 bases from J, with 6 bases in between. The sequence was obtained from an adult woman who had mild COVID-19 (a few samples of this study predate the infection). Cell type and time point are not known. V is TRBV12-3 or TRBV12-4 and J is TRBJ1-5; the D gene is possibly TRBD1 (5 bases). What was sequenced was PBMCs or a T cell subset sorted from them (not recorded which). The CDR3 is CASRDINQPQHF. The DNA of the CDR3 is TGTGCCAGCAGGGACATCAATCAGCCCCAGCATTTT.